A single sample gave rise to the 21 T cell receptor beta chains below, sequenced in a study of CD8+ T cells in alopecia areata. Sequencing templates came from extracted RNA that was reverse transcribed into cDNA. Sequencing used immunoSEQ multiplex PCR; TCRdb keeps in-frame clones, though not all of them. The table has 150,000 to 200,000 clones, about 55% seen once; the top ten hold roughly a tenth. Treatment meaning: oral pan-JAK inhibitor, 5-10 mg twice daily. This sample comprised CD8+ T cells sorted from blood, obtained at week 24, from a patient treated with tofacitinib. These receptors were obtained from a human donor with alopecia areata.

The chain is built from TRBV5-1 and TRBJ2-3, with 7 positions matching TRBD2. The CDR3 runs 14 residues. With V trimmed by 1 base and J by 3 bases, 2 bases remained unmatched. Germline V gene sequence: CDR1 SGHRS, CDR2 YFSETQ. The CDR3 sequence is CASSLKGGTDTQYF. CDR3 nucleotide sequence: TGCGCCAGCAGCTTGAAGGGAGGGACAGATACGCAGTATTTT.

J is TRBJ2-5 and V is TRBV29-1; 16 nucleotides match TRBD2. The CDR3 has 15 amino acids. The ends lost 5 bases at V and 4 bases at J; junction bases unmatched: 4. The germline CDR1 and CDR2 sequences are SQVTM and ANQGSEA. CDR3 nucleotide sequence: TGCAGCGTTCCGGGACTAGCGGGGGGGAGAGAGACCCAGTACTTC. Translation gives CSVPGLAGGRETQYF.

Points on this clone: At one end, the junction sequence differs from germline, possibly due to a read error. The CDR3, as DNA: TGTGCCAGCAGCTTACTGGCAGGGGGCACGGATACGCAGTATTTT. This sequence encodes CASSLLAGGTDTQYF. V gene TRBV7-3 combines with J gene TRBJ2-3; 8 positions match TRBD1. Looked up from germline, CDR1 is SGHTA and CDR2 is FQGTGA. The CDR3 is 15 residues long.

In the case of this clone: Other DNA sequences from this sample encode an identical CDR3 as well. The chain carries TRBV11-2 and TRBJ1-4; no definite D call. CDR1 and CDR2 (germline): SGHAT, FQNNGV. This CDR3 has 11 amino acids. Trimming removed 2 bases at V and 5 bases at J, with 0 bases between. CDR3 nucleotides: TGTGCCAGCAGCTTAAATGAAAAACTGTTTTTT. Its translation: CASSLNEKLFF. Complete variable domain (other parts from reference TRBV11-2 and TRBJ1-4): EAGVAQSPRYKIIEKRQSVAFWCNPISGHATLYWYQQILGQGPKLLIQFQNNGVVDDSQLPKDRFSAERLKGVDSTLKIQPAKLEDSAVYLCASSLNEKLFFGSGTQLSVL.

V is TRBV7-8 and J is TRBJ1-3, with D unresolved. This CDR3 has 15 residues. Germline CDR1 reads SGHVS; CDR2 reads FQNEAQ. V was trimmed by 5 bases and J by 2 bases, leaving 13 bases between them. The CDR3 DNA sequence: TGTGCCAGCAGCCCAGGAGTGGGGACTGGAAACACCATATATTTT. Amino acids: CASSPGVGTGNTIYF.

Only a few counts were recorded for this clone. This sample also contains other DNA sequences that code for the same CDR3. V and J are TRBV5-5 and TRBJ1-1, with no clear D. This CDR3 has 13 amino acids. V lost 2 bases to trimming and J lost 0 bases, with 5 bases between them. Germline assignment: CDR1 SGHKS and CDR2 YYEKEE (reference sequence). The CDR3 protein is CASSLDMNTEAFF. CDR3 sequence (DNA): TGTGCCAGCAGCTTAGATATGAACACTGAAGCTTTCTTT.

This clone was counted only a few times. The chain is built from TRBV14 and TRBJ2-7; D perhaps matches TRBD1 (6 bases). Germline lookup yields CDR1 SGHDN and CDR2 FVKESK. The CDR3 contains 16 residues. V was clipped by 1 base and J by 0 bases, with 13 bases between them. The CDR3 sequence is CASSQGGGRSSYEQYF. The CDR3 nucleotides read TGTGCCAGCAGCCAAGGAGGGGGACGGAGCTCCTACGAGCAGTACTTC.

As to this clone: At one end the junction does not follow the germline gene, possibly because of a read error. The genes are TRBV5-1 and TRBJ1-1, with D possibly matching TRBD1 (6 bases). The CDR3 runs to 13 residues. The germline gives CDR1 SGHRS, CDR2 YFSETQ. CDR3 sequence reads: CASSDTGDTEAFF. CDR3 nucleotide sequence: TGCGCCAGCAGCGACACGGGGGACACGGAAGCTTTCTTT.

V and J are TRBV25-1 and TRBJ2-7; D is undetermined. This CDR3 has 12 residues. Trimming stripped 2 bases from V and 3 bases from J, with 5 bases between. Germline CDR1 MGHDK, CDR2 SYGVNS. The CDR3 DNA is TGTGCCAGCAGTGAAACAGTCTACGAGCAGTACTTC. It is translated as CASSETVYEQYF.

This clone was observed once. The rearrangement joins TRBV7-9 to TRBJ2-7; D perhaps matches TRBD1 (6 bases). There are 12 residues in the CDR3. Germline loops: CDR1 SEHNR, CDR2 FQNEAQ (reference sequence). The V end was cut by 6 bases, the J end by 3 bases, with 9 bases between. CDR3 sequence: CASRLGGYEQYF. As DNA, the CDR3 is TGTGCCAGCAGACTAGGGGGCTACGAGCAGTACTTC.

This clone was observed a few times. This chain uses TRBV29-1 with TRBJ2-2; D is uncertain. Germline V gives CDR1 SQVTM, CDR2 ANQGSEA. There are 12 residues in the CDR3. V was cut by 4 bases and J by 4 bases, with 7 bases left in between. The CDR3 DNA reads as TGCAGCGTTGGAGATCCCACCGGGGAGCTGTTTTTT. Residues: CSVGDPTGELFF.

J is TRBJ1-5 and V is TRBV30; 7 bases are shared with TRBD1. Germline CDR1 is GTSNPN and CDR2 is SVGIG (reference sequence). V gave up 1 base and J gave up 8 bases; unmatched junction bases: 8. CDR3 length: 14 residues. The CDR3 DNA follows: TGTGCCTGGAGTGGGGGCAGGGGGTCCGAGCCCCAGCATTTT. Amino acid sequence: CAWSGGRGSEPQHF.

There are a few counts of this clone. The genes are TRBV5-1 and TRBJ2-2; unclear D gene. Per germline, CDR1 SGHRS and CDR2 YFSETQ. V shed 1 base and J shed 6 bases, with 4 bases lying between them. This CDR3 has 12 residues. In DNA, the CDR3 is TGCGCCAGCAGCTTGTCGGCCGGGGAGCTGTTTTTT. It yields the protein CASSLSAGELFF.

The table lists this clone with a few counts. The rearrangement joins TRBV9 to TRBJ1-4; 10 nucleotides align to TRBD1. The germline CDR1 and CDR2 sequences are SGDLS and YYNGEE. V dropped 2 bases and J dropped 7; count of bases not matched to a gene: 2. CDR3 length: 14 residues. Here the CDR3 DNA reads TGTGCCAGCAGCGTGACAGGGGGCCGTGAAAAACTGTTTTTT. It translates to CASSVTGGREKLFF.

The chain employs TRBV29-1 and TRBJ1-1; D ambiguous. This CDR3 comprises 8 residues. Trimming removed 7 bases at V and 8 bases at J, with 5 bases between. Germline CDR1 and CDR2: SQVTM and ANQGSEA. CDR3 nucleotide sequence: TGCAGCGCGGGGGAAGCTTTCTTT. Translating gives CSAGEAFF.

This chain connects TRBV27 to TRBJ1-2, with D perhaps TRBD1 (5 bases). This CDR3 comprises 15 residues. Germline V gene lookup returns CDR1 MNHEY and CDR2 SMNVEV (reference sequence). The V end lost 2 bases, the J end lost 7 bases, and 17 bases lay between the germline ends. Here the CDR3 DNA reads TGTGCCAGCAGTTTAGGGGCAGAACCTAGTGGTGGCTACACCTTC. Translated: CASSLGAEPSGGYTF.

A remark on this clone: The same CDR3 can be traced to other DNA sequences in this sample. DNA for the CDR3: TGTGCCTGGAGTGTAGGTCAGAACACTGAAGCTTTCTTT. Translating it yields CAWSVGQNTEAFF. The rearrangement uses TRBV30 and TRBJ1-1, with D unresolved. The germline V gene has CDR1 GTSNPN and CDR2 SVGIG (reference sequence). The CDR3 sequence is 13 residues long. The V end was cut by 0 bases, the J end by 1 base, with 6 bases between.

The chain combines TRBV6-5 with TRBJ2-2, with D tentatively TRBD1 (6 bases). The CDR3 contains 14 residues. Germline CDR1 and CDR2: MNHEY and SVGAGI. Trimming cost V 6 bases and J 0 bases, with 8 bases left between them. The chain's CDR3 is CASRDSANTGELFF. DNA for the CDR3: TGTGCCAGCAGGGACAGCGCGAACACCGGGGAGCTGTTTTTT.

The CDR3 DNA reads as TGTGCCAGCAGCCACTCAGGGGGCCCCGCTAACTATGGCTACACCTTC. It yields the protein CASSHSGGPANYGYTF. V usage is TRBV5-6 and J usage is TRBJ1-2; 8 bases match TRBD1. The CDR3 runs to 16 residues. The germline V gene encodes CDR1 SGHDT and CDR2 YYEEEE. The V gene end was trimmed by 4 bases and the J gene end by 0 bases; junction bases not matched to a gene: 8.

The V call is TRBV30, the J call TRBJ2-6; no firm D call. Trimming removed 2 bases from V and 1 base from J, with 6 bases in between. CDR3 length: 14 residues. Germline V gene sequence: CDR1 GTSNPN, CDR2 SVGIG (reference sequence). The CDR3 loop reads CAWSHSSGANVLTF. In DNA, the CDR3 is TGTGCCTGGAGTCACAGTTCTGGGGCCAACGTCCTGACTTTC.

This clone was seen a few times. V is TRBV5-1 and J is TRBJ2-7, with 8 bases aligning to TRBD1. The CDR3 spans 14 residues. CDR1 is SGHRS, CDR2 YFSETQ, per germline. J gave up 6 bases and V 3 bases, and 8 bases lay outside the gene matches. The CDR3 spells CASSSEDRAGEQYF. CDR3 nucleotide sequence: TGCGCCAGCAGCTCGGAGGACAGGGCGGGCGAGCAGTACTTC.